The clone carrying this T cell receptor beta chain is deemed medium-sized (0.01 to 0.1%). Amplification of TRBV12-4/TRBJ1-2 clonotypes used adaptor-ligated barcode primers. TCRdb itself ran the multiplex PCR reads through MiXCR, one entry per CDR3 protein. The sample holds 1,500 to 2,000 distinct CDR3 sequences, around 1.2% seen once. Naive CD4+ cells had CD25+ Tregs removed. With 3 bases removed from V and 6 bases from J, the gap between germline ends came to 11 bases. This CDR3 has 13 residues. The chain joins TRBV12-3 or TRBV12-4 to TRBJ1-2; D possibly corresponds to TRBD1 (5 bases). Source material: naive CD4+ T cells sorted from blood. Subset: naive CD4+ T cells, CD4+CD45RA+CD25-. The sequence came from a female donor with breast cancer. The DNA of the CDR3 is TGTGCCAGCAGTTTCAACACCAGGGATGGCTACACCTTC. It specifies CASSFNTRDGYTF.